A single sample gave rise to the 32 T cell receptor beta chains below, sequenced in a study of blood T cell repertoires in COVID-19. Libraries were prepared by immunoSEQ multiplex PCR; TCRdb keeps only in-frame clonotypes and omits some of them. The sample consists of fewer than 150,000 clones, roughly 80% of them appearing once. Source material: peripheral blood. Source of these receptors: a man between 65 and 80 years old with acute or convalescent COVID-19.

The chain combines TRBV5-8 with TRBJ1-2; 7 bases align to TRBD1. The J segment lost 4 bases and the V segment lost 4 bases, leaving 7 bases of the junction unmatched. The length of the CDR3 is 14 residues. Germline lookup yields CDR1 SGHTS and CDR2 YDEGEE. The CDR3 nucleotides are TGTGCCAGCAGCCCAGGGGGACAGCTCTATGGCTACACCTTC. This translates into CASSPGGQLYGYTF.

The chain uses TRBV5-6 and TRBJ1-1, with TRBD1 matching over 10 bases. The V gene's germline CDR1 is SGHDT and CDR2 YYEEEE. The V segment lost 2 bases and the J segment 5 bases; nucleotides outside the gene matches: 15. The CDR3 covers 18 residues. CDR3 sequence (DNA): TGTGCCAGCAGCTTTGGAACTTGGGACAGGGGTGTGCAGACTGAAGCTTTCTTT. Protein product: CASSFGTWDRGVQTEAFF.

The gene calls are TRBV9 and TRBJ2-3; 12 bases are a match to TRBD2. Looked up from germline, CDR1 is SGDLS and CDR2 is YYNGEE. Trimming took 4 bases from V and 3 from J; bases not matched to a gene: 12. The CDR3 has 18 amino acids. CDR3 protein: CASSPRTSGAGGTDTQYF. CDR3 in DNA: TGTGCCAGCAGCCCAAGGACTAGCGGGGCCGGGGGGACAGATACGCAGTATTTT.

The chain couples TRBV30 to TRBJ1-1, with D tentatively TRBD1 (5 bases). The length of the CDR3 is 15 residues. CDR1 GTSNPN and CDR2 SVGIG come from the germline V gene (reference sequence). The V and J ends lost 0 bases and 5 bases respectively, with 16 bases between them. The CDR3 reads CAWSVREGVGTEAFF. The CDR3 coding sequence is TGTGCCTGGAGTGTACGAGAAGGGGTCGGAACTGAAGCTTTCTTT.

The V and J genes are TRBV11-2 and TRBJ1-3; D not resolved. The CDR3 is made up of 15 amino acids. Germline lookup yields CDR1 SGHAT and CDR2 FQNNGV. V shed 4 bases and J shed 2 bases, with 12 bases lying between them. The CDR3 region is CASSSAGSPGNTIYF. Written as DNA, the CDR3 is TGTGCCAGCAGCTCCGCAGGTTCCCCTGGAAACACCATATATTTT. Full variable domain (missing parts from reference TRBV11-2 and TRBJ1-3): EAGVAQSPRYKIIEKRQSVAFWCNPISGHATLYWYQQILGQGPKLLIQFQNNGVVDDSQLPKDRFSAERLKGVDSTLKIQPAKLEDSAVYLCASSSAGSPGNTIYFGEGSWLTVV.

This clone was detected once. The chain employs TRBV11-3 and TRBJ2-7; D possibly corresponds to TRBD2 (5 bases). V lost 5 bases to trimming and J lost 0 bases, with 11 bases between them. Germline V gives CDR1 SGHNT, CDR2 YENEEA. The CDR3 spans 14 residues. The CDR3 DNA is TGTGCCAGCAGCCCCGGAGGCGGCTCCTACGAGCAGTACTTC. This sequence encodes CASSPGGGSYEQYF.

The chain has TRBV12-5 and TRBJ2-7, with 11 nucleotides matching TRBD1. There are 15 residues in the CDR3. V gave up 6 bases and J gave up 0 bases; unmatched junction bases: 4. CDR1 LGHNT and CDR2 FRNRAP come from the germline V gene. The CDR3 DNA reads TGTGCTAGTGGCACTGGGACAGGGGGCTCCTACGAGCAGTACTTC. It yields the protein CASGTGTGGSYEQYF.

The chain employs TRBV28 and TRBJ2-7; 10 bases align to TRBD1. Losses at the gene ends were 5 bases for V and 0 bases for J; bases not matched to a gene: 7. This CDR3 is built from 16 residues. Germline V gene lookup returns CDR1 MDHEN and CDR2 SYDVKM. DNA of the CDR3: TGTGCCAGCAGTACACCGGGACAGGGGAGCTCCTACGAGCAGTACTTC. Amino acids: CASSTPGQGSSYEQYF.

J is TRBJ1-5 and V is TRBV7-6, with D uncertain. The germline V gene has CDR1 SGHVS and CDR2 FNYEAQ. The ends were cut back, 1 base at V and 6 bases at J, with 7 bases in the middle. This CDR3 has 13 residues. CDR3 in amino acids: CASSLGGSQPQHF. In DNA form, the CDR3 reads TGTGCCAGCAGCTTAGGTGGGAGTCAGCCCCAGCATTTT.

The V call is TRBV14, the J call TRBJ1-1, with a possible D match to TRBD1 (5 bases). CDR1 is SGHDN, CDR2 FVKESK, per germline. This CDR3 is 17 amino acids long. The V end lost 4 bases, the J end lost 0 bases, and 18 bases lay between the germline ends. CDR3 DNA sequence: TGTGCCAGCAGCCCGCAACGGGACTCCCTTATGAACACTGAAGCTTTCTTT. Its protein product is CASSPQRDSLMNTEAFF.

The V and J genes are TRBV6-5 and TRBJ2-5, with TRBD1 identical over 8 bases. Trimming removed 3 bases from V and 4 bases from J; junction bases left unmatched: 7. This CDR3 is built from 15 residues. CDR1 is MNHEY, CDR2 SVGAGI, per germline. CDR3 region: CASSYLDRAGETQYF. Here the CDR3 DNA reads TGTGCCAGCAGTTATTTGGACAGGGCGGGAGAGACCCAGTACTTC.

This rearrangement joins TRBV4-1 to TRBJ2-1; 7 bases match TRBD1. V lost 3 bases and J lost 5; bases outside the gene matches: 7. This CDR3 comprises 15 residues. The germline gives CDR1 MGHRA, CDR2 YSYEKL. CDR3 sequence reads: CASSHFLRGHNEQFF. Here the CDR3 DNA reads TGCGCCAGCAGCCACTTTCTAAGGGGGCACAATGAGCAGTTCTTC.

The chain uses TRBV27 and TRBJ2-7, with 7 bases lining up with TRBD2. Per germline, CDR1 MNHEY and CDR2 SMNVEV (reference sequence). Trimming took 4 bases from V and 0 from J; bases not matched to a gene: 9. The CDR3 is 16 residues long. The CDR3 sequence is CASSSGGGGYSYEQYF. The CDR3 region has the DNA TGTGCCAGCAGTTCCGGTGGGGGGGGATACTCCTACGAGCAGTACTTC.

The chain combines TRBV3-1 (or the pseudogene TRBV3-2) with TRBJ2-1; 8 bases are a match to TRBD2. This CDR3 has 15 amino acids. J lost 12 bases, V lost 0 bases, and 10 bases had no gene match. Looked up from germline, CDR1 is LGHDT and CDR2 is YNNKEL (reference sequence). The CDR3 spells CASSQDGTGGLGQFF. CDR3 nucleotide sequence: TGTGCCAGCAGCCAAGATGGGACGGGGGGGCTTGGGCAGTTCTTC.

This clone was picked up a small number of times. The rearrangement joins TRBV2 to TRBJ1-4, with D perhaps matching TRBD1 (6 bases). V lost 3 bases, J lost 8 bases, and 19 bases lay in between. This CDR3 has 16 amino acids. Germline lookup yields CDR1 SNHLY and CDR2 FYNNEI. The CDR3 loop reads CASSDGVQGIGEKLFF. The CDR3 region has the DNA TGTGCCAGCAGTGATGGGGTTCAGGGGATAGGGGAAAAACTGTTTTTT.

The rearrangement joins TRBV2 to TRBJ2-7; 7 bases fit TRBD1. There are 12 residues in the CDR3. Germline values: CDR1 SNHLY, CDR2 FYNNEI. J lost 7 bases, V lost 5 bases, and 5 bases had no gene match. The CDR3 DNA follows: TGTGCCAGCAGTACTACAGGGGTTGAGCAGTACTTC. Encoded protein: CASSTTGVEQYF. Based on the CDR3 plus reference TRBV2 and TRBJ2-7, the full variable domain is EPEVTQTPSHQVTQMGQEVILRCVPISNHLYFYWYRQILGQKVEFLVSFYNNEISEKSEIFDDQFSVERPDGSNFTLKIRSTKLEDSAMYFCASSTTGVEQYFGPGTRLTVT.

The J gene is TRBJ1-5, the V gene TRBV30; TRBD1 aligns across 12 bases. The V gene's germline CDR1 is GTSNPN and CDR2 SVGIG (reference sequence). The trim removed 3 bases at V and 6 bases at J, leaving 9 bases unmatched. There are 16 residues in the CDR3. DNA of the CDR3: TGTGCCTGGAGCTTCCCCGGGACAGGGGGCTTTCAGCCCCAGCATTTT. This gives the protein CAWSFPGTGGFQPQHF.

This clone was seen only a few times. The V gene is TRBV21-1, the J gene TRBJ1-2; TRBD1, the D gene given by the table, was not confirmed from the DNA. TRBV21-1 is a listed pseudogene. The CDR3 sequence is 16 residues long. The CDR3 nucleotides read TGTGCCAGCAGGAGAAGACAGGGTTCGGTTCACTATGGCTACACCTTC. Its protein is CASRRRQGSVHYGYTF.

The V and J genes are TRBV15 and TRBJ2-7, with a possible D match to TRBD1 (6 bases). V was pared by 2 bases and J by 0 bases, with 8 bases between. CDR3 length equals 14 residues. Germline CDR1 is LNHNV and CDR2 is YYDKDF (reference sequence). The CDR3 DNA reads as TGTGCCACCAGCAGACAGGACAGCTCCTACGAGCAGTACTTC. Its protein product is CATSRQDSSYEQYF.

The chain carries TRBV28 and TRBJ1-5; maybe TRBD1 (6 bases). The V gene's germline CDR1 is MDHEN and CDR2 SYDVKM. This CDR3 has 14 amino acids. V was cut by 6 bases and J by 1 base, with 10 bases left in between. CDR3 in DNA: TGTGCCAGCAGCCCCGACAGGAGCAATCAGCCCCAGCATTTT. It is translated as CASSPDRSNQPQHF.

The chain uses TRBV27 and TRBJ2-3; D might be TRBD2 (6 bases). The germline V gene has CDR1 MNHEY and CDR2 SMNVEV (reference sequence). CDR3 size: 17 residues. Trimming removed 5 bases from V and 5 bases from J, with 23 bases in between. The CDR3 region has the DNA TGTGCCAGCAGTCCCTCGGGGCTAGCGCCTAGAGGAGATACGCAGTATTTT. Translating gives CASSPSGLAPRGDTQYF.

The chain links TRBV7-9 to TRBJ2-1; a weak D match, TRBD1 (6 bases). The V gene lost 3 bases and the J gene lost 6 bases, with 18 bases spanning the gap. The CDR3 is 16 amino acids. In germline, CDR1 is SEHNR, CDR2 FQNEAQ (reference sequence). The CDR3 spells CASSFSLAMGANEQFF. The DNA for the CDR3 is TGTGCCAGCAGCTTTAGTCTAGCAATGGGGGCCAATGAGCAGTTCTTC.

The chain employs TRBV7-2 and TRBJ1-2; possible D gene TRBD1, 6 bases. Germline V gene sequence: CDR1 SGHTA, CDR2 FQGNSA. V was clipped by 0 bases and J by 12 bases, with 20 bases between them. This CDR3 is 15 amino acids long. CDR3 sequence reads: CASSLARGQAGTNTF. DNA of the CDR3: TGTGCCAGCAGCTTAGCGCGGGGGCAGGCCGGGACGAACACCTTC.

The J gene is TRBJ2-7, the V gene TRBV6-5, with 11 bases matching TRBD2. The CDR3 is made up of 16 amino acids. Germline V lookup: CDR1 MNHEY, CDR2 SVGAGI. Germline trimming cut 0 bases from V and 7 bases from J; bases unmatched to any gene: 8. The CDR3 nucleotides are TGTGCCAGCAGTTACTCGTTATATGTAGCGGGAGGGGAGCAGTACTTC. Encoded protein: CASSYSLYVAGGEQYF.

This sequence joins TRBV6-6 and TRBJ2-3; 8 nucleotides line up with TRBD1. The V gene end was trimmed by 5 bases and the J gene end by 4 bases; junction bases not matched to a gene: 8. From germline, CDR1 is MNHNY and CDR2 SVGAGI (reference sequence). The CDR3 consists of 15 residues. The DNA of the CDR3 is TGTGCCAGCAGTCCCGGGACAGGACGCTCAGATACGCAGTATTTT. Its translation: CASSPGTGRSDTQYF.

The chain recombines TRBV24-1 with TRBJ2-7, with TRBD2 matching 8 bases. The CDR3 loop spans 16 amino acids. With 1 base clipped from V and 0 bases from J, the junction kept 4 bases outside the gene matches. CDR1 is KGHDR and CDR2 is SFDVKD in the germline V gene. CDR3 coding DNA: TGTGCCACCAGTGATTTTGGTAGCGGGAACTCCTACGAGCAGTACTTC. Its protein is CATSDFGSGNSYEQYF.

This clone has just a few counts. This sequence joins TRBV11-3 and TRBJ2-5; the match to TRBD2 covers 8 bases. CDR3 size: 14 residues. Germline-derived CDR1 and CDR2 are SGHNT and YENEEA. V gave up 5 bases and J gave up 5 bases; unmatched junction bases: 7. CDR3 residues: CASSPGGAGETQYF. CDR3 coding DNA: TGTGCCAGCAGCCCGGGAGGGGCCGGGGAGACCCAGTACTTC.

The chain carries TRBV7-6 and TRBJ1-3; no reliable D call. The CDR3 totals 16 residues. Trimming left V 5 bases short and J 0 bases short, with 14 bases between. Germline CDR1 and CDR2: SGHVS and FNYEAQ. CDR3 region: CASSLSRFRSGNTIYF. CDR3 nucleotide sequence: TGTGCCAGCAGCCTTTCTCGGTTTCGCTCTGGAAACACCATATATTTT.

The rearrangement joins TRBV11-3 to TRBJ2-7; 9 nucleotides match TRBD1. The CDR3 runs 15 residues. V lost 5 bases to trimming and J lost 7 bases; unmatched junction nucleotides: 12. Germline CDR1 SGHNT, CDR2 YENEEA. Written as DNA, the CDR3 is TGTGCCAGCAGCCCTGGGACAGGGCCCTCGAGTGAGCAGTACTTC. This codes for CASSPGTGPSSEQYF.

The rearrangement links TRBV10-3 to TRBJ2-1; D may be TRBD2 (6 bases). Germline V lookup: CDR1 ENHRY, CDR2 SYGVKD. The V and J ends lost 1 base and 7 bases respectively, with 8 bases between them. CDR3 length: 13 residues. CDR3 coding DNA: TGTGCCATCAGTGAGTATGGGGGGAATGAGCAGTTCTTC. Translated, it gives CAISEYGGNEQFF.

This clone was found a few times. The chain joins TRBV5-1 to TRBJ2-5; TRBD1 aligns across 11 bases. CDR3 length: 16 residues. Per the germline V gene, CDR1 is SGHRS and CDR2 is YFSETQ. V was clipped by 4 bases and J by 0 bases; unmatched bases: 5. The CDR3 spells CASSPGTGGYQETQYF. The CDR3 nucleotides read TGCGCCAGCAGCCCGGGGACAGGGGGGTACCAAGAGACCCAGTACTTC. Looking up the rest from reference TRBV5-1 and TRBJ2-5 gives the full variable domain: KAGVTQTPRYLIKTRGQQVTLSCSPISGHRSVSWYQQTPGQGLQFLFEYFSETQRNKGNFPGRFSGRQFSNSRSEMNVSTLELGDSALYLCASSPGTGGYQETQYFGPGTRLLVL.

The chain uses TRBV5-1 and TRBJ2-3; weak D call: TRBD1 (6 bases). Germline CDR1 reads SGHRS; CDR2 reads YFSETQ. The CDR3 sequence is 16 residues long. Trimming stripped 1 base from V and 6 bases from J, with 18 bases between. The CDR3 loop is CASSLIGGARGDTQYF. CDR3 nucleotides: TGCGCCAGCAGCTTGATAGGGGGAGCACGGGGCGATACGCAGTATTTT.